The rows below give T cell receptor beta chains drawn from one sample of a study of T cells in Graves' hyperthyroidism and ophthalmopathy. TCRdb reanalysed the multiplex PCR reads using MiXCR and keeps one entry per CDR3 protein. The table shows 470,000 or so distinct CDR3 sequences, with less than 25% occurring only once. Sequencing was performed on blood. The receptor set was obtained from a young man with Graves' hyperthyroidism. Both conserved end residues are part of each CDR3. D genes are given only for firm matches. Clone size appears in some rows only: once, few, many, or a class for an expanded clone.

TRBV12-3/TRBV12-4	TRBD2	many	TRBJ2-5	TGTGCCACCAGTAGCGGGGGGATAGTGGAGACCCAGTACTTC	CATSSGGIVETQYF
TRBV6-1	TRBD1	few	TRBJ1-2	TGTGCCCACCGGGACCGGGACAGGGATGGCTACACCTTC	CAHRDRDRDGYTF
TRBV6-1	NA	many	TRBJ2-7	TGTGCCAGCAGTGACTGGACCGCGGCGCTCTACGAGCAGTACTTC	CASSDWTAALYEQYF
TRBV6-1	NA	many	TRBJ1-2	TGTGCCAGCAGTGAAGAGGTACTACAGAACTATGGCTACACCTTC	CASSEEVLQNYGYTF
TRBV12-3/TRBV12-4	NA	many	TRBJ1-6	TGTGCCAGCAGCCAACCGGGACTGAGACATTCACCCCTCCACTTT	CASSQPGLRHSPLHF
TRBV20-1	TRBD1	few	TRBJ1-1	TGCAGTGCTAGAGATGGGACAGCCACTGAAGCTTTCTTT	CSARDGTATEAFF
TRBV15	TRBD2	NA	TRBJ2-7	TGTGCCACCAGCAGACCAAGCGGGATGGGAAACTACGAGCAGTACTTC	CATSRPSGMGNYEQYF
TRBV6-1	NA	many	TRBJ1-5	TGTGCCAGCTATACAGGGAATAGCAATCAGCCCCAGCATTTT	CASYTGNSNQPQHF
TRBV4-1	NA	many	TRBJ1-2	TGCGCCAGCAGCCAAGAAGGGACGGACGTCTACTGTGGCTACACCTTC	CASSQEGTDVYCGYTF
TRBV19	TRBD1	once	TRBJ1-1	TGTGCCAGTAGTATGGGACAGGAAATGAACACTGAAGCTTTCTTT	CASSMGQEMNTEAFF
TRBV6-1	NA	many	TRBJ2-5	TGTGCCAGCAGTGGGCGGCCGCCCCAAGAGACCCAGTACTTC	CASSGRPPQETQYF
TRBV2	NA	many	TRBJ2-7	TGTGCCACCCGAAGGACGGCTTCCTACGAGCAGTACTTC	CATRRTASYEQYF
TRBV3-1	NA	few	TRBJ2-5	TGTGCCAGCAGCCAAGATGGTTGGGGATTGCAAGGGACCCAGTACTTC	CASSQDGWGLQGTQYF
TRBV5-1	NA	NA	TRBJ1-3	TGCGCCAGCAGCTTGGGCCCCCGTAGGGTGGATGCAAGCACCATATATTTT	CASSLGPRRVDASTIYF
TRBV12-3/TRBV12-4	TRBD1	many	TRBJ1-2	TGTGCCAGCAGTTTTGGGACAGGGGCTTATGGCTACACCTTC	CASSFGTGAYGYTF
TRBV6-1	NA	NA	TRBJ1-1	TGTGCCAGCAGTAAGCCCTATACGACAGGAGACACTGAAGCTTTCTTT	CASSKPYTTGDTEAFF
TRBV20-1	TRBD1	many	TRBJ1-5	TGCAGTGCTAGAGATCGAGGGGGCGTGAGGAGTCAGCCCCAGCATTTT	CSARDRGGVRSQPQHF
TRBV7-2	NA	many	TRBJ1-2	TGTGCCAGCAGCTTAATCGCGGCAATCCATGGCTACACCTTC	CASSLIAAIHGYTF
TRBV28	NA	many	TRBJ2-2	TGTGCCAGCAGCACGGTCCGGCCCGGCACCGGGGAGCTGTTTTTT	CASSTVRPGTGELFF
TRBV29-1	NA	NA	TRBJ2-5	TGCAGCATTCGCGGGTCCGGGGCATTACTCTCACAAGAGACCCAGTACTTC	CSIRGSGALLSQETQYF
TRBV7-3	NA	many	TRBJ2-7	TGTGCCAGCAGCTTAACCGGCGGGGGACATAAGGTGTGGTTCTCCTACGAGCAGTACTTC	CASSLTGGGHKVWFSYEQYF
TRBV7-9	NA	many	TRBJ1-2	TGTGCCAGCAGGGGCGGCCCATATGGCTACACCTTC	CASRGGPYGYTF
TRBV5-1	NA	many	TRBJ1-3	TGCGCCAGCAGCTACGGGACGTCGCACTCTGGAAACACCATATATTTT	CASSYGTSHSGNTIYF
TRBV3-1	NA	few	TRBJ2-5	TGTGCCAGCAGCCAAGAGTGGGTGGAGACCCAGTACTTC	CASSQEWVETQYF
TRBV24-1	TRBD1	many	TRBJ1-2	TGTGCCACCAGTGATGGGACAGGATATGGCTACACCTTC	CATSDGTGYGYTF
TRBV7-8	NA	many	TRBJ2-7	TGTGCCAGCGGCACAGGACGGCAGATCTCCTACGAGCAGTACTTC	CASGTGRQISYEQYF
TRBV30	NA	many	TRBJ1-5	TGTGCCTGGGCCCAGGTCAGTGGGCCCCAGCATTTT	CAWAQVSGPQHF
TRBV3-1	NA	few	TRBJ1-2	TGTGCCAGCAGCCAAGCTGGTGCCATTTATGGCTACACCTTC	CASSQAGAIYGYTF